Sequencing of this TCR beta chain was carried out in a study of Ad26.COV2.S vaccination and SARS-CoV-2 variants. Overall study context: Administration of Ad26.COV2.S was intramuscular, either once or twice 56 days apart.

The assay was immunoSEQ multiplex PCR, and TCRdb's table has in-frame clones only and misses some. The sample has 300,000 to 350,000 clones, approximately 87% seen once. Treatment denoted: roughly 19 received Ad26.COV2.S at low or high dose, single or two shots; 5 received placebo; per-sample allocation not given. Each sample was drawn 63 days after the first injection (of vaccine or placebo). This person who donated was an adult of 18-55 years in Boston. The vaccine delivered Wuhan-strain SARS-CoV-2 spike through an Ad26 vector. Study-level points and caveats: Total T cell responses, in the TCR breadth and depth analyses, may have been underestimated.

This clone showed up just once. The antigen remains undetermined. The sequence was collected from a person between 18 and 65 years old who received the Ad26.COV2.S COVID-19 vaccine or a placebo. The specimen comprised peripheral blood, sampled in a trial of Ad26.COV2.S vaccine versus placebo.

CDR3 region: CAWSVHPGQIDSPLHF. CDR3 bases: TGTGCCTGGAGTGTACACCCTGGACAGATTGATTCACCCCTCCACTTT. The chain has TRBV30 and TRBJ1-6; TRBD1 might be the D (6 bases). V dropped 0 bases and J dropped 8 bases, with 17 bases sitting between them. The CDR3 consists of 16 residues. The germline gives CDR1 GTSNPN, CDR2 SVGIG (reference sequence).